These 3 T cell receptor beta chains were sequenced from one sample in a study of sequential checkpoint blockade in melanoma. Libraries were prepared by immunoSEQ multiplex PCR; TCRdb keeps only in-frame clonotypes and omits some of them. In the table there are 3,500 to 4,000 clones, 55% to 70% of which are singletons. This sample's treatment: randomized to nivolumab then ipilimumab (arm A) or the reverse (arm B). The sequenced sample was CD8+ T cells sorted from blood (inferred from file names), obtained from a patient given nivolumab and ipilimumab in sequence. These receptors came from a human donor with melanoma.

CDR3 sequence: CASSLSGGGEQYF. The CDR3 DNA sequence: TGTGCCAGCAGTTTATCGGGGGGGGGCGAGCAGTACTTC. The rearrangement joins TRBV27 to TRBJ2-7; TRBD2 aligns across 7 bases. Germline-derived CDR1 and CDR2 are MNHEY and SMNVEV (reference sequence). V lost 0 bases to trimming and J lost 6 bases; unmatched junction nucleotides: 2. CDR3 length equals 13 residues.

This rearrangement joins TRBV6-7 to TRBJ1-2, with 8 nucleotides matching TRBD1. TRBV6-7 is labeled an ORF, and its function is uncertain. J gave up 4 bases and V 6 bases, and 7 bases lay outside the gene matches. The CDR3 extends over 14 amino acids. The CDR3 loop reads CASRVGTGRYGYTF. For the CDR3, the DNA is TGTGCCAGCAGAGTCGGGACAGGTCGCTATGGCTACACCTTC.

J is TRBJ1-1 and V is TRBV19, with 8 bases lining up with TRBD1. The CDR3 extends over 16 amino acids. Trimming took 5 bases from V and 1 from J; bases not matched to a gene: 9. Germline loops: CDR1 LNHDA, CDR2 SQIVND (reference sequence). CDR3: CASSPLWTGSNTEAFF. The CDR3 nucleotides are TGTGCCAGTAGTCCCCTATGGACAGGGTCGAACACTGAAGCTTTCTTT.